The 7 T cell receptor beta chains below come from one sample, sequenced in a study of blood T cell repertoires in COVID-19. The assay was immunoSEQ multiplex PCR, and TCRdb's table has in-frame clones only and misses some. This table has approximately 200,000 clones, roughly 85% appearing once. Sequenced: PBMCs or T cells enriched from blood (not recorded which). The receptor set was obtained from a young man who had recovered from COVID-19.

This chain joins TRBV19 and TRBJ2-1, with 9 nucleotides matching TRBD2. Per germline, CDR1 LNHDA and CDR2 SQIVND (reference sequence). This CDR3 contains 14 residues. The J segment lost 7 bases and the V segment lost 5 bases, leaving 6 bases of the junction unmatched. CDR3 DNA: TGTGCCAGTAGTCCGCGACTAGCGGTTAATGAGCAGTTCTTC. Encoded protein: CASSPRLAVNEQFF.

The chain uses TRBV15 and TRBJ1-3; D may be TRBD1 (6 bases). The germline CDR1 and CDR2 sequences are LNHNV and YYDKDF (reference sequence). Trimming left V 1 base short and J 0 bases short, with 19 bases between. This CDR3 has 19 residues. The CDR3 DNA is TGTGCCACCAGCAGAGGTGGATGGGGGGGCCGTTTCTCTGGAAACACCATATATTTT. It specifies CATSRGGWGGRFSGNTIYF.

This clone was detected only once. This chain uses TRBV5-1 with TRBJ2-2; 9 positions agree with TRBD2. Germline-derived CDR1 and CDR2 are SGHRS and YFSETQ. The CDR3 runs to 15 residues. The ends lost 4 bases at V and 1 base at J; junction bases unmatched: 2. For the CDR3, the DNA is TGCGCCAGCAGCGTTAGCGGGGGGAACACCGGGGAGCTGTTTTTT. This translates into CASSVSGGNTGELFF.

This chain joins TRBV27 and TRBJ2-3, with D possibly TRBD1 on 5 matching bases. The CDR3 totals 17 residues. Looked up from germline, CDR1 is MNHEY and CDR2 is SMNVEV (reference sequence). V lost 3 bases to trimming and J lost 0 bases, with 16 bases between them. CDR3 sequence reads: CASSFRGYTFSTDTQYF. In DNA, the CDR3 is TGTGCCAGCAGTTTTAGGGGTTACACGTTTAGCACAGATACGCAGTATTTT.

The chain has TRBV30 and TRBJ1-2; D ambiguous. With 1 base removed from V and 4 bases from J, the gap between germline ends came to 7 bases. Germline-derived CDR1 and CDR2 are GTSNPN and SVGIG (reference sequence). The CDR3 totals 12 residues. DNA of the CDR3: TGTGCCTGGAGTGCCTCAGGCTATGGCTACACCTTC. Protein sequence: CAWSASGYGYTF.

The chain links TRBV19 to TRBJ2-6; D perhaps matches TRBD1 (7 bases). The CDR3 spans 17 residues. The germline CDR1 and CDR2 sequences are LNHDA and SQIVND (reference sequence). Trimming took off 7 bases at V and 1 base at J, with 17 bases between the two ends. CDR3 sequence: CASTLATGTSGANVLTF. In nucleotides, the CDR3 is TGTGCCAGTACCCTTGCGACAGGGACTTCTGGGGCCAACGTCCTGACTTTC.

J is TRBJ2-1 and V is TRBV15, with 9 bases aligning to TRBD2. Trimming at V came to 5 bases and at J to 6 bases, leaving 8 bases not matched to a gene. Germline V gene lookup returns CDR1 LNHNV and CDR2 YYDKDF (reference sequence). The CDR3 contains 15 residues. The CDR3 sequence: CATSRSGSPPNEQFF. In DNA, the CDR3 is TGTGCCACCAGCCGTAGCGGGAGCCCCCCCAATGAGCAGTTCTTC. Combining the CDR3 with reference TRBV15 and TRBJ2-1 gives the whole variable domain DAMVIQNPRYQVTQFGKPVTLSCSQTLNHNVMYWYQQKSSQAPKLLFHYYDKDFNNEADTPDNFQSRRPNTSFCFLDIRSPGLGDTAMYLCATSRSGSPPNEQFFGPGTRLTVL.